This is a list of T cell receptor beta chains from one sample in a study of cytomegalovirus exposure and HLA in healthy donors. Libraries were prepared by immunoSEQ multiplex PCR; TCRdb keeps only in-frame clonotypes and omits some of them. In the table there are about 220,000 clones, over 60% of which are singletons. The sequenced sample was PBMCs. These TCRs come from a man aged 18 to 29 in good health and CMV-seronegative. Each CDR3 is given without its conserved first and last residue.

V gene	J gene	CDR3 protein
TRBV5-1	TRBJ2-3	ASSFWGGTTDTQY
TRBV10-2	TRBJ1-1	ASSVAGGRTEAF
TRBV5-1	TRBJ2-1	ASAIAGEYNEQF
TRBV9	TRBJ2-2	ASSTTSQGIWTGELF
TRBV6-5	TRBJ2-7	ASRPGQGAYEQY
TRBV7-7	TRBJ2-2	ASSPTGLGTGELF
TRBV7-9	TRBJ1-5	ASSSPGQGNQPQH
TRBV18	TRBJ2-5	ASSPVMETQY
TRBV28	TRBJ2-5	ASSWGLAGFQETQY
TRBV30	TRBJ2-2	AWSLRGGELF
TRBV15	TRBJ1-5	ATSSATGILGNQPQH
TRBV28	TRBJ2-1	ASSPGTHNEQF
TRBV10-3	TRBJ2-7	AISEWVGGLSYEQY
TRBV15	TRBJ2-3	ATVSSGTQVQY
TRBV30	TRBJ2-7	AWRSGTELREQY
TRBV7-9	TRBJ2-3	ASSLGQGGDTQY
TRBV5-1	TRBJ2-3	ASSLVAGTSTDTQY
TRBV10-3	TRBJ1-5	AISDTGQPNQPQH
TRBV7-9	TRBJ2-7	ASSHGQGGEQY
TRBV6-6	TRBJ1-2	ASSYSGWGTDYGYT
TRBV28	TRBJ2-3	ASNVEREGPEDTQY
TRBV5-4	TRBJ1-1	ASSLDLPPGAEAF
TRBV5-1	TRBJ2-1	ASSSNGQGARNEQF
TRBV28	TRBJ2-7	ASSLENEQY
TRBV10-1	TRBJ2-3	ASSPTDRPGTDTQY
TRBV7-3	TRBJ2-4	ASSPSGTGVSGIQY
TRBV6-1	TRBJ1-3	ASGANPWGGNTIY
TRBV25-1	TRBJ1-1	ASSRPGVNTEAF
TRBV11-2	TRBJ2-7	ASSPLAYEQY
TRBV6-1	TRBJ2-1	ASSDLPGLAGGGPYNEQF
TRBV2	TRBJ2-2	ASRKLRDTGELF
TRBV7-9	TRBJ2-3	SSSTSGRITDTQY
TRBV19	TRBJ1-1	ASSIGTGAEAF
TRBV4-1	TRBJ2-3	ASSHAPGLKQADTQY
TRBV6-1	TRBJ1-4	AGRTGAEEKLF
TRBV27	TRBJ2-7	ASSFGTGVIEQY
TRBV11-3	TRBJ2-1	ASSLGGRFNNEQF
TRBV14	TRBJ2-3	ASSQDRTSGRY
TRBV21-1	TRBJ1-1	ASSKGAGVGWTEAF
TRBV9	TRBJ2-7	ASSVGGDYEQY
TRBV5-1	TRBJ1-5	ASSTGTPNQPQH
TRBV7-8	TRBJ2-1	ASTISGGSYNEQF
TRBV14	TRBJ1-4	ASSQLRGARNEKLF
TRBV6-5	TRBJ2-6	ASRTDRDRANVLT
TRBV19	TRBJ2-1	ASTRLAGGNEQF
TRBV27	TRBJ2-7	ASSPRLHYEQY